A single TCR beta chain is shown here with its context. Its antigen is not yet known. No much larger clonotype is one base removed from it; base qualities were not supplied. Per the publication, the time point label means: about 28 days (+/-7) after the second vaccine dose. AZD1222 recipients whose second dose came at about 4 weeks and those whose second dose came at about 12 weeks were combined into one group, since spike-specific TCR depth and breadth did not differ between the two schedules. Vaccinee samples came from UK trials COV001 and COV002, including a single-blind randomized controlled phase 2/3 trial of AZD1222 (ChAdOx1 nCoV-19) in healthy adults. For TCRbeta chain sequencing, PBMC samples were collected from trial participants at day 0 and at day 28 after the second dose. This sample was taken from a study of T cell responses to AZD1222 COVID-19 vaccine (dated by TCRdb to the early 2020s). Broadly, across the study: A total of 233 trial participants underwent TCR sequencing, of whom about 200 had received two doses of AZD1222 and 26 had received two doses of the MenACWY control vaccine. Trial participants were enrolled into age subgroups of 18-55, 56-69 and 70-plus years, which contained approximately 150, 28 and 58 TCR-sequenced participants, respectively.

Broader findings and caveats from the paper: Only a handful of AZD1222 recipients were SARS-CoV-2 seropositive at baseline, limiting conclusions about previously exposed vaccinees. In the small 56-69-year group, the increase in depth fell short of significance, most likely because of low power. The whole spike protein was spanned by vaccine-associated CD4 TCRs, and dominant responses were seen in regions 160-218 and 743-854. A significant rise in spike-specific TCR breadth and depth was observed after two AZD1222 doses relative to day 0 and relative to MenACWY recipients. No day 14 peak-response samples were available, so repertoires were characterized only after the peak T cell response. Participants were mostly white British and included more females than males, and it was suggested by the authors that clonal diversity may have been underestimated. Reportedly, close to half of the unique spike-specific TCRs recognized epitopes lying outside the regions that are mutated in the B.1.351 and B.1.1.7 variants.

The CDR3 regions of human TCRbeta chains were analyzed by immunosequencing. Processing in the source paper ran as follows. TCRs in the repertoires were compared against a reference library of SARS-CoV-2-specific TCRs that had been generated with the MIRA antigen-specificity platform. Breadth was defined as the fraction of unique TCRs that were SARS-CoV-2-associated. Depth was defined as the fraction of total T cells that were SARS-CoV-2-associated. Each spike-specific TCR was assigned to its reactive spike region and to a CD4 or CD8 class using the MIRA data. Log10-transformed breadth and depth values were compared by one-way ANOVA with Sidak's multiple comparisons tests. In TCRdb, the immuneACCESS table is reduced to in-frame sequences with V and J assigned. These tables do not hold every clone; where another copy was compared, an unresolved V gene accounts for under half, and the others remain unexplained. That table gives V, J and clone size, and the DNA gave D and trimming. The sample table contains approximately 84,000 clones; only one count was recorded for roughly 88% of them. The leading ten clones occupy 10% of the sample.

The source of this sequence is an adult who received the AZD1222 COVID-19 vaccine. The sample consisted of peripheral blood, taken 28 days after the second AZD1222 dose.

The CDR3 region has the sequence CASSPQAQRGTQYF. DNA sequence: TGTGCCAGCAGTCCCCAAGCCCAAAGAGGGACCCAGTACTTC. The V and J genes are TRBV27 and TRBJ2-5; the D gene is not confidently resolved. Via the germline V gene (reference sequence), CDR1 is MNHEY and CDR2 SMNVEV. The junction carries 17 bases between V and J, which are trimmed by 5 bases and 7 bases respectively. The CDR3 holds 14 amino acids from the cysteine to the phenylalanine. The CDR3 DNA has 42 bases and is translated from base 1.